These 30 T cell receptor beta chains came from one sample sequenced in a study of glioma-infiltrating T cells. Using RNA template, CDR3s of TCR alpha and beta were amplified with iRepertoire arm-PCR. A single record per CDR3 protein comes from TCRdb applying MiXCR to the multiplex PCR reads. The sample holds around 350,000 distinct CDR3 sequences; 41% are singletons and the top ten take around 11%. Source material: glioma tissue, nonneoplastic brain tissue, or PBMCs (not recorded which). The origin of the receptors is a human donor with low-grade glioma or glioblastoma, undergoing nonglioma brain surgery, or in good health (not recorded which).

The CDR3: CASSAPSNTEAFF. The CDR3 DNA reads as TGTGCCAGCAGCGCCCCAAGTAACACTGAAGCTTTCTTT. The V gene is TRBV7-9, the J gene TRBJ1-1; no definite D call. V gave up 5 bases and J gave up 2 bases, with 9 bases separating them. From germline, CDR1 is SEHNR and CDR2 FQNEAQ (reference sequence). The CDR3 consists of 13 residues.

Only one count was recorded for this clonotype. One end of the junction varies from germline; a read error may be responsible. The CDR3 spells CASSFRTGGRGTDTQYF. CDR3 bases: TGCGCCAGCAGCTTCCGGACAGGGGGACGGGGCACAGATACGCAGTATTTT. J is TRBJ2-3 and V is TRBV6-1; 10 nucleotides agree with TRBD1. The CDR3 spans 17 residues. Germline V gene sequence: CDR1 MNHNS, CDR2 SASEGT.

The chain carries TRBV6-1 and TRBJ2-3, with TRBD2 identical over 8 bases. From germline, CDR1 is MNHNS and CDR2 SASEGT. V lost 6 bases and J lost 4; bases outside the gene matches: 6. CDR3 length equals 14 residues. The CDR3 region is CASSFSGSSDTQYF. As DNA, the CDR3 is TGTGCCAGCAGCTTCAGCGGGAGTTCAGATACGCAGTATTTT.

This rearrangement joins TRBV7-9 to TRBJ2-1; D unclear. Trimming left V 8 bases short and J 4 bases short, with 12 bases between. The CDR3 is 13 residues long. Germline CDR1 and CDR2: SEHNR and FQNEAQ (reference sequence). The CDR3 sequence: CASEPDSYNEQFF. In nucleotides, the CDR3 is TGTGCCAGCGAACCAGACTCGTACAATGAGCAGTTCTTC.

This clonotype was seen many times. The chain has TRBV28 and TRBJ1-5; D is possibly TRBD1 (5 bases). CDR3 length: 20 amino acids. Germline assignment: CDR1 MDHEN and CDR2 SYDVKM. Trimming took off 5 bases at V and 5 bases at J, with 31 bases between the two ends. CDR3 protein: CASSPAYLRPRDRSHQPQHF. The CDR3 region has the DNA TGTGCCAGCAGTCCAGCCTATCTTCGTCCACGGGACCGATCCCATCAGCCCCAGCATTTT.

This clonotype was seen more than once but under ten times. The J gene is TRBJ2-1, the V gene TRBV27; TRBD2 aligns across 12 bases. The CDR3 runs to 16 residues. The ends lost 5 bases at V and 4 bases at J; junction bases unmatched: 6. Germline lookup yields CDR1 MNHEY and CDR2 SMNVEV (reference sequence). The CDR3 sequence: CASSPSGRVNYNEQFF. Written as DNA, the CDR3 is TGTGCCAGCAGTCCTAGCGGGAGGGTGAATTACAATGAGCAGTTCTTC.

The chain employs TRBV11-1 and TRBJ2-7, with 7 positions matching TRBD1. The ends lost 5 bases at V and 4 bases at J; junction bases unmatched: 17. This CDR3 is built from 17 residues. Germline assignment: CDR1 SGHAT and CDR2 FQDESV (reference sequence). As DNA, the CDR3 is TGTGCCAGCAGCGTACAACAGGGGAAGGGGGCCTCTTACGAGCAGTACTTC. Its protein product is CASSVQQGKGASYEQYF.

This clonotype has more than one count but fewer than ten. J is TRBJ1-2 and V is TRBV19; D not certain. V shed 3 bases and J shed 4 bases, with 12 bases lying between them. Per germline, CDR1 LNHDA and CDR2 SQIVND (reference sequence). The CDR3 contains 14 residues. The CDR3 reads CASSIIGIPYGYTF. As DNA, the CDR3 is TGTGCCAGTAGTATTATCGGGATACCCTATGGCTACACCTTC.

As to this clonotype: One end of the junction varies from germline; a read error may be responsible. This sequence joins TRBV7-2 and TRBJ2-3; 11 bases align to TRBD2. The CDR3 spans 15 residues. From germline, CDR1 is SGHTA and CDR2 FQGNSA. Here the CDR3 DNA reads TGTGCCAACAGCCGTAGCGGGAGGGCCACAGATACGCAGTATTTT. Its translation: CANSRSGRATDTQYF.

CDR3 in DNA: TGTGCCAGCAGCTGGGACAGGGACGATGAGCAGTTCTTC. Amino acid sequence: CASSWDRDDEQFF. This chain uses TRBV11-2 with TRBJ2-1, with 9 bases that match TRBD1. This CDR3 contains 13 residues. CDR1 and CDR2 (germline): SGHAT, FQNNGV. V shed 4 bases and J 8 bases; nucleotides not matched to a gene: 3.

CDR3 DNA: TGTGCCACCAGTGATTCGGGCGGGTACACAGATACGCAGTATTTT. Protein sequence: CATSDSGGYTDTQYF. The gene calls are TRBV24-1 and TRBJ2-3, with D possibly matching TRBD2 (5 bases). Germline-derived CDR1 and CDR2 are KGHDR and SFDVKD. The CDR3 is 15 residues long. V shed 2 bases and J shed 2 bases, with 10 bases lying between them.

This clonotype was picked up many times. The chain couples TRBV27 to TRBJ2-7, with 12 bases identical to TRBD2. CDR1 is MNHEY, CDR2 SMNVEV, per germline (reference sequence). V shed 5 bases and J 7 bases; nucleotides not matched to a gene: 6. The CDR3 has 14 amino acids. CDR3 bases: TGTGCCAGCAGTACCCTTGGACTAGCGGGAGAGCAGTACTTC. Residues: CASSTLGLAGEQYF.

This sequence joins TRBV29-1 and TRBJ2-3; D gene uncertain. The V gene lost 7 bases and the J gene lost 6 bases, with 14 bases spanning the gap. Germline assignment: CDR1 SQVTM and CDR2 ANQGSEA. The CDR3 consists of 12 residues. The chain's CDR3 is CSALVRPDTQYF. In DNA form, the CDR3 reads TGCAGCGCCCTCGTAAGGCCGGATACGCAGTATTTT.

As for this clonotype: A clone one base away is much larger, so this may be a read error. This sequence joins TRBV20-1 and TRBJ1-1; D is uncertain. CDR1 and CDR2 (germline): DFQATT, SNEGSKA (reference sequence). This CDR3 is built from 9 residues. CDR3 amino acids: CSPDREALF. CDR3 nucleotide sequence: TGCAGTCCCGATCGGGAAGCTTTGTTT.

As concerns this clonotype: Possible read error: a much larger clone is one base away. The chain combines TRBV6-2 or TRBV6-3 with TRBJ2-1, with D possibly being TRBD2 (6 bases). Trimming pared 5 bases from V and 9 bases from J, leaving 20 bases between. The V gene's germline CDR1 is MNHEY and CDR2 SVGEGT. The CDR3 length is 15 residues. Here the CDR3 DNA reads TGTGCCAGCAGTCACCGGACTACCCCTGGCGGTGAGCAGTTCTTC. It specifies CASSHRTTPGGEQFF.

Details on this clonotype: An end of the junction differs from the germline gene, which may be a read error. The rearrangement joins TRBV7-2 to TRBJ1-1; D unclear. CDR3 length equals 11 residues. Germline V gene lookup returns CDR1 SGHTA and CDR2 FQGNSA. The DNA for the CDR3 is TGTGCCAGCAGCTTAAACGTCGGGAGAGAATTT. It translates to CASSLNVGREF.

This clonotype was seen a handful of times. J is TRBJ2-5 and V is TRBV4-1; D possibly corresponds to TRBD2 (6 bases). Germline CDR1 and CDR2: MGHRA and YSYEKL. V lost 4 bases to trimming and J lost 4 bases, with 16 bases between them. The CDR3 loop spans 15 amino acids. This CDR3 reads CASSRLMTSRETQYF. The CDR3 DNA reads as TGCGCCAGCAGCCGTCTAATGACTAGTAGAGAGACCCAGTACTTC.

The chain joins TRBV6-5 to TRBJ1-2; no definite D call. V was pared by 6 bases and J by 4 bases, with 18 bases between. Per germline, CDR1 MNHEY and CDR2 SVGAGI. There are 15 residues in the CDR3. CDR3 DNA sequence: TGTGCCAGCAGCTTTAGGCCAAAAGCTAGCTATGGCTACACCTTC. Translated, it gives CASSFRPKASYGYTF.

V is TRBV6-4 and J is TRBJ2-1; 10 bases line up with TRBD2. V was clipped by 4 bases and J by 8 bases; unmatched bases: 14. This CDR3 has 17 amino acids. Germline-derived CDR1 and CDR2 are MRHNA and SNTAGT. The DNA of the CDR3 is TGTGCCAGCAGTGCTTGGGTGGGACTAGCGAGCCACCATGAGCAGTTCTTC. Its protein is CASSAWVGLASHHEQFF.

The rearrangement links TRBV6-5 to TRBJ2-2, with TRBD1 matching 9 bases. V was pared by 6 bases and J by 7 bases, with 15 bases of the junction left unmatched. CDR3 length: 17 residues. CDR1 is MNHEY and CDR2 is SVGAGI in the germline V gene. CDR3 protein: CASRPWTGADFSGELFF. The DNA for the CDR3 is TGTGCCAGCAGACCATGGACAGGGGCAGATTTTAGCGGGGAGCTGTTTTTT.

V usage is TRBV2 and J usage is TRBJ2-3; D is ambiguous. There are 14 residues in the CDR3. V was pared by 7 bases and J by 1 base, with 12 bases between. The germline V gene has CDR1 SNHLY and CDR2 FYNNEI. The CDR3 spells CASTGPSRTDTQYF. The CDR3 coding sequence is TGTGCCAGCACCGGACCTTCCCGCACAGATACGCAGTATTTT.

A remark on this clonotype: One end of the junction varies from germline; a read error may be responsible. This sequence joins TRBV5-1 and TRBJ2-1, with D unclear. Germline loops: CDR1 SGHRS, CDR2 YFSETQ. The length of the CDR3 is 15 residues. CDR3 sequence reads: CASSPLSTPRNEQLF. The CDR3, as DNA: TGCGCCAGCAGCCCCCTCTCGACGCCCAGGAATGAGCAGCTCTTC.

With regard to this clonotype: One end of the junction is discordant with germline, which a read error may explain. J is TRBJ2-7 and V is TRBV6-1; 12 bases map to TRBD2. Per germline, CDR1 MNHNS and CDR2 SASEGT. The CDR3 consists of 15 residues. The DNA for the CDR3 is TGTGCCAGCAGTACTACTAGCGGGAGGCCCTACGAGCAGTGCTTC. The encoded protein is CASSTTSGRPYEQCF.

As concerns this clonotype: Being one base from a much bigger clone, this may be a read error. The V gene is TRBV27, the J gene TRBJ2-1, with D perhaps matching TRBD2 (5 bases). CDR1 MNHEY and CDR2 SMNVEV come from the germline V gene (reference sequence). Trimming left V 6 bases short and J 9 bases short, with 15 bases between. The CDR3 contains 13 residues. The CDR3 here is CASRVGNVTEQFF. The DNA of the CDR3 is TGTGCCAGCAGGGTCGGGAATGTTACTGAGCAGTTCTTC.

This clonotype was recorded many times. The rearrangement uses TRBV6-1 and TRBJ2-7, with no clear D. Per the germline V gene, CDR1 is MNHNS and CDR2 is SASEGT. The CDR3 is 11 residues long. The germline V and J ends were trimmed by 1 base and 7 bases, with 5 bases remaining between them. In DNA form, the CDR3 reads TGTGCCAGCAGTGAAGTCAGGGAGCAGTACTTC. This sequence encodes CASSEVREQYF.

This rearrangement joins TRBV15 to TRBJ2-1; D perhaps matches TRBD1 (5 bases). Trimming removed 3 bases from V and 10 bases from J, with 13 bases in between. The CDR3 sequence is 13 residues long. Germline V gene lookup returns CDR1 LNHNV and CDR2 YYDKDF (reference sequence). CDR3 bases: TGTGCCACCAGCAGTTTCAGGGCGTTCGAGCAGTTCTTC. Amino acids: CATSSFRAFEQFF. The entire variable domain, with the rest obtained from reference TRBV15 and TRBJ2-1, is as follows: DAMVIQNPRYQVTQFGKPVTLSCSQTLNHNVMYWYQQKSSQAPKLLFHYYDKDFNNEADTPDNFQSRRPNTSFCFLDIRSPGLGDTAMYLCATSSFRAFEQFFGPGTRLTVL.

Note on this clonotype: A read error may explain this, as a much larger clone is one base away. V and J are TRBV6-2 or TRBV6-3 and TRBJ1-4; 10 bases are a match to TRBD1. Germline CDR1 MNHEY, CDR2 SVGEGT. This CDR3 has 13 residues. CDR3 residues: CASSDRGLEKPFF. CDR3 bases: TGTGCCAGCAGCGACAGGGGGCTTGAAAAACCGTTTTTT.

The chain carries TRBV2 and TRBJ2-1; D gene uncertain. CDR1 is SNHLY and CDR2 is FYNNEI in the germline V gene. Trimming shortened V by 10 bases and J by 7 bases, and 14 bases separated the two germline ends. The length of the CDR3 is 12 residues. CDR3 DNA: TGTGCCACCCGCTTTTTGGCTAATGAGCAGTTCTTC. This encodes CATRFLANEQFF.

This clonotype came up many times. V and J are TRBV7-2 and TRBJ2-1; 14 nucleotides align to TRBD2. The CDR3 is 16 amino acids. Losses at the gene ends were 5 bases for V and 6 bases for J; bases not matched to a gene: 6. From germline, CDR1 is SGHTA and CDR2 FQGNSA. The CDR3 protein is CASSPRGTSGSNEQFF. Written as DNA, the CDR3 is TGTGCCAGCAGCCCGAGAGGGACTAGCGGGAGCAATGAGCAGTTCTTC. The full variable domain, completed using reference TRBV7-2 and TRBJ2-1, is GAGVSQSPSNKVTEKGKDVELRCDPISGHTALYWYRQSLGQGLEFLIYFQGNSAPDKSGLPSDRFSAERTGGSVSTLTIQRTQQEDSAVYLCASSPRGTSGSNEQFFGPGTRLTVL.

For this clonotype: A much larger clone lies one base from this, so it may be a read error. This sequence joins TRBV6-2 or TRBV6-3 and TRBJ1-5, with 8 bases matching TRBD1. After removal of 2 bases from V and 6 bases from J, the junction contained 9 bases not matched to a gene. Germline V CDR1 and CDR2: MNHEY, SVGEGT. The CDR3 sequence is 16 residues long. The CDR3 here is CASSYTGQAPSQPQHF. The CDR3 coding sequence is TGTGCCAGCAGTTACACGGGACAGGCCCCCAGTCAGCCCCAGCATTTT.